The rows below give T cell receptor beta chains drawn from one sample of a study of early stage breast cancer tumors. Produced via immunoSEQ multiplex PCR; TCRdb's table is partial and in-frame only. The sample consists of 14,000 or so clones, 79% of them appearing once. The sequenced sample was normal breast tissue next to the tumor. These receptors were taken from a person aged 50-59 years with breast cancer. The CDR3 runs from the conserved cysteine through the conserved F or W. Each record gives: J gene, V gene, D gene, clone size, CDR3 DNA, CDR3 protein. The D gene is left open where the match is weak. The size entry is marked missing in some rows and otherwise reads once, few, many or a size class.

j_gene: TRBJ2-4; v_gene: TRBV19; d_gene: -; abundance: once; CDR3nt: TGTGCCAGTAGGGAGTGGGGGGCCAAAAACATTCAGTACTTC; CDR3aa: CASREWGAKNIQYF
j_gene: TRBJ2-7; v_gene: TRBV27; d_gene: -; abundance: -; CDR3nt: TGTGCCAGCAATTTTGACCGAGGGACATACTACGAGCAGTACTTC; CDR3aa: CASNFDRGTYYEQYF
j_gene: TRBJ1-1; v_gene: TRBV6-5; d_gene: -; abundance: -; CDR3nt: TGTGCCAGCAGTTACCAGGAGGGCAGCACTGAAGCTTTCTTT; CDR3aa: CASSYQEGSTEAFF
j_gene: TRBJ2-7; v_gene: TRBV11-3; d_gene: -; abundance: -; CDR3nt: TGTGCCAGCAGCTTAGGCGGGGACCCAACCTACGAGCAGTACTTC; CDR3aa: CASSLGGDPTYEQYF
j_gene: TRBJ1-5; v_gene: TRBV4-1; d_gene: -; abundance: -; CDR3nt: TGCGCCAGCAGCCAAGAGGGTACGTTACGACAGCCCCAGCATTTT; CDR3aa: CASSQEGTLRQPQHF
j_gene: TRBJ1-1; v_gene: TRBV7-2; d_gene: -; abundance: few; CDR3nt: TGTGCCAGCAGCTTAGTGGGGCGATACACTGAAGCTTTCTTT; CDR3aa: CASSLVGRYTEAFF
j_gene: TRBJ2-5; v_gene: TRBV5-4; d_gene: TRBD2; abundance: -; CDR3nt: TGTGCCAGCAGCACGGGACTAGCGGGGCAACAAGAGACCCAGTACTTC; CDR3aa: CASSTGLAGQQETQYF
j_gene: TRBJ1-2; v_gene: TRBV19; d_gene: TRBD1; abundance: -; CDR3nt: TGTGCCAGTAGTACAGGGGGCGAGGACTATGGCTACACCTTC; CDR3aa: CASSTGGEDYGYTF
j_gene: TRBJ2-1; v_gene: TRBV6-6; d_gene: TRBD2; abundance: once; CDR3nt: TGTGCCAGCAGTTCCTTAGCGGGTTATTACAATGAGCAGTTCTTC; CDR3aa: CASSSLAGYYNEQFF
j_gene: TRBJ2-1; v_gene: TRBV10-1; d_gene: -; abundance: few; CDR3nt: TGCGCCACTAGTCCCAATGAGCAGTTCTTC; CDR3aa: CATSPNEQFF
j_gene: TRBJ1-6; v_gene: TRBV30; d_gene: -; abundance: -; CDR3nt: TGTGCCTGGAGTGGGGTACTCCAGTCCCCAAATAATTCACCCCTCCACTTT; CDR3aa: CAWSGVLQSPNNSPLHF
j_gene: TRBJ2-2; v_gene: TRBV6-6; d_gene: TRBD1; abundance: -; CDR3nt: TGTGCCAGCAGTTCTGACAGGGCGGAAGCCGGGGAGCTGTTTTTT; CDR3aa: CASSSDRAEAGELFF
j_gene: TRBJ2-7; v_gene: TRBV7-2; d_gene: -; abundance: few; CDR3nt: TGTGCCAGCAGCTTTGACAGATTGTACGAGCAGTACTTC; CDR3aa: CASSFDRLYEQYF
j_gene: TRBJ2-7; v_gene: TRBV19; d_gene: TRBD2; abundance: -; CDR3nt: TGTGCCAGCGCCGGGACTAGCGGCTACGAGCAGTACTTC; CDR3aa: CASAGTSGYEQYF
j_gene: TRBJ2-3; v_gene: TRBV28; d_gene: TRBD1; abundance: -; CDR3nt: TGTGCCAGCAGTTTTATACAGGGGAGAAATTTTGCAGATACGCAGTATTTT; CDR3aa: CASSFIQGRNFADTQYF
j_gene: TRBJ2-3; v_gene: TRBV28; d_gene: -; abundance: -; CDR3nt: TGTGCCAGCAGTTTTCTAAACCCCGATACGCAGTATTTT; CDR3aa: CASSFLNPDTQYF
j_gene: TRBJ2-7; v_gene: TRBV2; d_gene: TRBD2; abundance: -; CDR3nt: TGTGCCAGCATTGGTACTAGCGGCTTCGGGCAGTACTTC; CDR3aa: CASIGTSGFGQYF
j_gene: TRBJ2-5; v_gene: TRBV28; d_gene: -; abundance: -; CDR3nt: TGTGCCAGCAGTCCCCTTGGCCTTACTGTTGAGGAGACCCAGTACTTC; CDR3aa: CASSPLGLTVEETQYF
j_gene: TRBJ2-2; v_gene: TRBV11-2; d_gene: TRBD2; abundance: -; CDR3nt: TGTGCCAGCAGCTTAGTAGCGGGGGGGACCGGGGAGCTGTTTTTT; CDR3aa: CASSLVAGGTGELFF
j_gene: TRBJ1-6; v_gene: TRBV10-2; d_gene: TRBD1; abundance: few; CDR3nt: TGCGCCAGCAAGGCGAGACAGGGGGTCTCACCCCTCCACTTT; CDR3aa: CASKARQGVSPLHF
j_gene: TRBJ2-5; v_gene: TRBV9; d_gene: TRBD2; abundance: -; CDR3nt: TGTGCCAGCAGCCTCCGAGCGGGGGGGCCGTGGGAGACCCAGTACTTC; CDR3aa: CASSLRAGGPWETQYF
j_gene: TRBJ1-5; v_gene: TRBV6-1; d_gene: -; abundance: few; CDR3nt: TGTGCCAGCAGACCCGGGATCAATCAGCCCCAGCATTTT; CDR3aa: CASRPGINQPQHF
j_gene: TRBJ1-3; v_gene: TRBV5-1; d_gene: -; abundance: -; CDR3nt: TGCGCCAGCAGCTTATCGGGGTCCTCAAGCTCTGGAAACACCATATATTTT; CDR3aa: CASSLSGSSSSGNTIYF
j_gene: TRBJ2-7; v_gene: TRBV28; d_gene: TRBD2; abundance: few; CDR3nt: TGTGCCAGCAGTTTATCTCCCGGGGGGTACGAGCAGTACTTC; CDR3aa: CASSLSPGGYEQYF
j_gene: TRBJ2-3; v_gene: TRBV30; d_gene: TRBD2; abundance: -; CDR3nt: TGTGCCTTGACTAGCGGGGGTGCAGATACGCAGTATTTT; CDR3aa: CALTSGGADTQYF
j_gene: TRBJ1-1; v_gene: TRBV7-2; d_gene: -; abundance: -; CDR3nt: TGTGCCAGCAGCTGGACAGCTATGAACACTGAAGCTTTCTTT; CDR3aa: CASSWTAMNTEAFF
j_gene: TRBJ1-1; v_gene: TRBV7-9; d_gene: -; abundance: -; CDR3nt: TGTGCCAGCAGCTTCCAGGGATCGAACACTGAAGCTTTCTTT; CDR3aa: CASSFQGSNTEAFF
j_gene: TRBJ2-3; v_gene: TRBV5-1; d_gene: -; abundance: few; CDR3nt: TGCGCCAGCAGCCCGGACTATATCACAGATACGCAGTATTTT; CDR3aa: CASSPDYITDTQYF
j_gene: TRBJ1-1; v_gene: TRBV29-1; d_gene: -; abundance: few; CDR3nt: TGCAGCGTTCAGGGTCTCGGAGGTGTCACTGAAGCTTTCTTT; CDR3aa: CSVQGLGGVTEAFF
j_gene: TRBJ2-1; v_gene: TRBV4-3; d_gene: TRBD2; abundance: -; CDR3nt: TGCGCCAGCAGCCAAGTCCCCGGGGGGGAGCAGTTCTTC; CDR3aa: CASSQVPGGEQFF
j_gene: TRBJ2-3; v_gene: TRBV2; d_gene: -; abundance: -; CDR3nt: TGTGCCAGCAGGGGACCCCCGGCAGATACGCAGTATTTT; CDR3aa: CASRGPPADTQYF
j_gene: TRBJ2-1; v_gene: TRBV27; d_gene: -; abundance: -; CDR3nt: TGTGCCAGCAGAGACGGGGGCCGTGAGCAGTTCTTC; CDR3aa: CASRDGGREQFF
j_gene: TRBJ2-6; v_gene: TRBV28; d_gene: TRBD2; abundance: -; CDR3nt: TGTGCCAGCAGTTCGGGGGGGGCAACTGGGGCCAACGTCCTGACTTTC; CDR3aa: CASSSGGATGANVLTF
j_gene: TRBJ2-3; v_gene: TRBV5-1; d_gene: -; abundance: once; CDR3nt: TGCGCCAGCAGCGAAACAGATACGCAGTATTTT; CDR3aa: CASSETDTQYF
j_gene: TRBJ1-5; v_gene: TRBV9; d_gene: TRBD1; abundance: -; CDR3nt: TGTGCCAGCAGCTTCTGGACAGGGGGGGGTCAGCCCCAGCATTTT; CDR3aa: CASSFWTGGGQPQHF
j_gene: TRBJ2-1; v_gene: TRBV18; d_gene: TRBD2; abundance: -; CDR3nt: TGTGCCAGCTCACCGAAGTTGACTAGCGGGATAAGTGGTTATGAGCAGTTCTTC; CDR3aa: CASSPKLTSGISGYEQFF
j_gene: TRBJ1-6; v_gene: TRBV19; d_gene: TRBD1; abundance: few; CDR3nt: TGTGCCAGTAGGACCCAGGGGGATTCACCCCTCCACTTT; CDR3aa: CASRTQGDSPLHF
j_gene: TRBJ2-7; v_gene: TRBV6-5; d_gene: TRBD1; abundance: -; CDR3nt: TGTGCCAGCACCTCGGGACAGGGATCCTACGAGCAGTACTTC; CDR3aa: CASTSGQGSYEQYF
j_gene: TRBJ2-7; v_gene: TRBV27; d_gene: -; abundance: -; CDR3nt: TGTGCCAGCAGTTTGGGCCTCTTCTACGAGCAGTACTTC; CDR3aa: CASSLGLFYEQYF
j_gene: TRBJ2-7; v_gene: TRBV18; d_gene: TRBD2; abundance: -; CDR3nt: TGTGCCAGCTCACGGATAAAGGCTAGCGGGGGTTACGAGCAGTACTTC; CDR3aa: CASSRIKASGGYEQYF
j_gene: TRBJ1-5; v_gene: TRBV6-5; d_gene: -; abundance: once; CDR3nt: TGTGCCAGCGGGCCTGGCTCTCAGCCCCAGCATTTT; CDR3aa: CASGPGSQPQHF
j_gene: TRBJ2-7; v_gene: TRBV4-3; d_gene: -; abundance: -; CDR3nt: TGCGCCAGCAGCCAGGAACGGGGTTACTCCTACGAGCAGTACTTC; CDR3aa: CASSQERGYSYEQYF
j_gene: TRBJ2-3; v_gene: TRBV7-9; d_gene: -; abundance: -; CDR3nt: TGTGCCAGCAGCCCCTCAGGGACTTCCACAGATACGCAGTATTTT; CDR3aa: CASSPSGTSTDTQYF
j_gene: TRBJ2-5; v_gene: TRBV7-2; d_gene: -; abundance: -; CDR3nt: TGTGCCAGCAGCTTAGCTTCCAGCCAAGAGACCCAGTACTTC; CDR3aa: CASSLASSQETQYF
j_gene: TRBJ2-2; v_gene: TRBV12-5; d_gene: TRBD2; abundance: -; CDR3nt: TGTGCTAGTGTCCCGGGACTAGCGGTTCTTAACACCGGGGAGCTGTTTTTT; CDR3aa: CASVPGLAVLNTGELFF
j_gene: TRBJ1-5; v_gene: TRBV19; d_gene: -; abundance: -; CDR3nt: TGTGCCAGTAGTATCCCGGGAGGCGGTCAGCCCCAGCATTTT; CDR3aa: CASSIPGGGQPQHF
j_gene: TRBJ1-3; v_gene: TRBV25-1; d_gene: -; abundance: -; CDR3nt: TGTGCCAGCTCCGGACAGCAGAGCTCTGGAAACACCATATATTTT; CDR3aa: CASSGQQSSGNTIYF
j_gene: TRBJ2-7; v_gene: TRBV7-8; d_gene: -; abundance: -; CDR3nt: TGTGCCAGCAGCTTAGACCCTCTCTACGAGCAGTACTTC; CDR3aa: CASSLDPLYEQYF
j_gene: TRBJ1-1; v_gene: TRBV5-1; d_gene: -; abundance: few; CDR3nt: TGCGCCAGCAGCTTGGGTCTAGCGGGCACTGAAGCTTTCTTT; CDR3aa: CASSLGLAGTEAFF
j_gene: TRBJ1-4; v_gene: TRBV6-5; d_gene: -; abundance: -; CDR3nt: TGTGCCAGCAGTTACTCACGTACTAATGAAAAACTGTTTTTT; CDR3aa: CASSYSRTNEKLFF
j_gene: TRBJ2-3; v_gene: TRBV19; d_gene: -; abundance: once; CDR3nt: TGTGCCAGTAGCAAAGAGACCGGGGGCTTGGATACGCAGTATTTT; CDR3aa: CASSKETGGLDTQYF
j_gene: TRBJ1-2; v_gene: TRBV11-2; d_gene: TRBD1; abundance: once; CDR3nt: TGTGCCAGCAGCTTAAATGGACAGGGTGGCGGCTACACCTTC; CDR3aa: CASSLNGQGGGYTF
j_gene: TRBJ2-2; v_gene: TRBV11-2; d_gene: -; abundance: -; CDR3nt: TGTGCCAGCAGCTTGCTAGTGGTGAGGCCCGGGGAGCTGTTTTTT; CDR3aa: CASSLLVVRPGELFF
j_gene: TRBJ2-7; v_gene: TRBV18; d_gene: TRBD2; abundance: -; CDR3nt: TGTGCCAGCTCACCTGTAGCGGGATACGAGCAGTACTTC; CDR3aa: CASSPVAGYEQYF
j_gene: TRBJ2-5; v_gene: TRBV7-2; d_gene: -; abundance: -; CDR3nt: TGTGCCAGCACTTTAAAGGAGACCCAGTACTTC; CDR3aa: CASTLKETQYF